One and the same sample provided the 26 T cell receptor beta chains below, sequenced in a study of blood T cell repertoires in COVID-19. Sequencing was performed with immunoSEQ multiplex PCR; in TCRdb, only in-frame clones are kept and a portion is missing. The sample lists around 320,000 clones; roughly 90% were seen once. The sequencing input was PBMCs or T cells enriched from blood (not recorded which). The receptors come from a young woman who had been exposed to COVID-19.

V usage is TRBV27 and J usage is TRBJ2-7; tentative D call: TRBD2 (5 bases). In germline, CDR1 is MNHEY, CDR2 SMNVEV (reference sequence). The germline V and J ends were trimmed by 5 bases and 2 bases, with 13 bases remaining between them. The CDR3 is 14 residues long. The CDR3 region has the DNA TGTGCCAGCAGTGCAGGACTGGGCACCTACGAGCAGTACTTC. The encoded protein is CASSAGLGTYEQYF.

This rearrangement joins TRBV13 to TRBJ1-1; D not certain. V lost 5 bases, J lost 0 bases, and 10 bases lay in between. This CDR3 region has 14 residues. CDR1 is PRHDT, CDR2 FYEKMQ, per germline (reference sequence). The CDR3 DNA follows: TGTGCCAGCAGCCCAACAGTGATGAACACTGAAGCTTTCTTT. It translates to CASSPTVMNTEAFF.

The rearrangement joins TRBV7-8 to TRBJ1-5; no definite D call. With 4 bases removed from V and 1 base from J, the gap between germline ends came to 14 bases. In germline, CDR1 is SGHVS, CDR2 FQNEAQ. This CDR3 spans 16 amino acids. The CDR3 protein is CASSSAREVSNQPQHF. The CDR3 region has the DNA TGTGCCAGCAGCTCGGCACGGGAGGTCAGCAATCAGCCCCAGCATTTT. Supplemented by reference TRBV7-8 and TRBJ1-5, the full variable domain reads GAGVSQSPRYKVAKRGQDVALRCDPISGHVSLFWYQQALGQGPEFLTYFQNEAQLDKSGLPSDRFFAERPEGSVSTLKIQRTQQEDSAVYLCASSSAREVSNQPQHFGDGTRLSIL.

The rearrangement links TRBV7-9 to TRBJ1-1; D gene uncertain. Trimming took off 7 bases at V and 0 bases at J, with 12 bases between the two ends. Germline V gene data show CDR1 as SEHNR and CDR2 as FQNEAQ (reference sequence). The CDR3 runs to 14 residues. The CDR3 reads CASTFGVMNTEAFF. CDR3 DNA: TGTGCCAGCACCTTCGGGGTCATGAACACTGAAGCTTTCTTT.

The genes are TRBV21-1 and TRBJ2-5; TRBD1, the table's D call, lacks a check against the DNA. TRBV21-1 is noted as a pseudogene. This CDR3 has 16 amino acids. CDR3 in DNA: TGTGCCAGCAGCGACGGTAGGGGGCGACTCCAAGAGACCCAGTACTTC. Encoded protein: CASSDGRGRLQETQYF.

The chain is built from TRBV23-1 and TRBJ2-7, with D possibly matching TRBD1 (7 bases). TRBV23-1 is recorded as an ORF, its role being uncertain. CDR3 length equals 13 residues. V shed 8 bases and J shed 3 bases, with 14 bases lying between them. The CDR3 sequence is CASGGDRFYEQYF. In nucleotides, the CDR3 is TGCGCCAGCGGCGGGGACAGATTCTACGAGCAGTACTTC.

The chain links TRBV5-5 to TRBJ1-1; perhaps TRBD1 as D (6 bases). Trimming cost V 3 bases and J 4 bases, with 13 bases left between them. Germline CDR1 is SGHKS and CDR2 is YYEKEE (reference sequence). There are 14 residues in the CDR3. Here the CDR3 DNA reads TGTGCCAGCAGCTCAACAGGGCACGCCACTGAAGCTTTCTTT. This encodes CASSSTGHATEAFF. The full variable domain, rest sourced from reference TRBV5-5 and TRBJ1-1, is DAGVTQSPTHLIKTRGQQVTLRCSPISGHKSVSWYQQVLGQGPQFIFQYYEKEERGRGNFPDRFSARQFPNYSSELNVNALLLGDSALYLCASSSTGHATEAFFGQGTRLTVV.

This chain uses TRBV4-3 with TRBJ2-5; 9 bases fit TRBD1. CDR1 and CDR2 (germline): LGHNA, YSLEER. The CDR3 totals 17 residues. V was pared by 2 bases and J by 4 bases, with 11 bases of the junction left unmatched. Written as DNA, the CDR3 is TGCGCCAGCAGCCAATTCACAGGGGGCGCGTACGGAGAGACCCAGTACTTC. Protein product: CASSQFTGGAYGETQYF.

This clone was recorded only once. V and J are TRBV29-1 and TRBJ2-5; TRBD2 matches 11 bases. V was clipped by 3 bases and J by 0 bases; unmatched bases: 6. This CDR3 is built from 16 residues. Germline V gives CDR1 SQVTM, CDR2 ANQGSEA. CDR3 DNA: TGCAGCGTTGAGAGGGGACTAGCGGTGTACCAAGAGACCCAGTACTTC. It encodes CSVERGLAVYQETQYF. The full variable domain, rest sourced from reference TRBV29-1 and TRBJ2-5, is SAVISQKPSRDICQRGTSLTIQCQVDSQVTMMFWYRQQPGQSLTLIATANQGSEATYESGFVIDKFPISRPNLTFSTLTVSNMSPEDSSIYLCSVERGLAVYQETQYFGPGTRLLVL.

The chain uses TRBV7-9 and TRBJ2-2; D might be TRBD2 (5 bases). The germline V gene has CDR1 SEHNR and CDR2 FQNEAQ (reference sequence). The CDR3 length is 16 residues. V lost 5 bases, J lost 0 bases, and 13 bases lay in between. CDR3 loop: CASSLQLGANTGELFF. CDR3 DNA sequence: TGTGCCAGCAGCCTACAGCTGGGAGCGAACACCGGGGAGCTGTTTTTT.

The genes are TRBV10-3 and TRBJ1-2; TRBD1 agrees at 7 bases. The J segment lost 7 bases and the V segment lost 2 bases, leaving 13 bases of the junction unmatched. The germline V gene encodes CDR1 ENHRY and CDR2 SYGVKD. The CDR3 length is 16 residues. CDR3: CAISEGQGGHSPGYTF. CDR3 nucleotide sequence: TGTGCCATCAGTGAGGGTCAGGGGGGACATTCTCCTGGCTACACCTTC.

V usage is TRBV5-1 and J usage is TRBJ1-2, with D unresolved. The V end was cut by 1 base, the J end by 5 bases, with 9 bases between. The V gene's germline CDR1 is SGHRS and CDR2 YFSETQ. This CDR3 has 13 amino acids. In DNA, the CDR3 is TGCGCCAGCAGCTTGACGCAGACTTATGGCTACACCTTC. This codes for CASSLTQTYGYTF. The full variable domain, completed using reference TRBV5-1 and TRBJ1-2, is KAGVTQTPRYLIKTRGQQVTLSCSPISGHRSVSWYQQTPGQGLQFLFEYFSETQRNKGNFPGRFSGRQFSNSRSEMNVSTLELGDSALYLCASSLTQTYGYTFGSGTRLTVV.

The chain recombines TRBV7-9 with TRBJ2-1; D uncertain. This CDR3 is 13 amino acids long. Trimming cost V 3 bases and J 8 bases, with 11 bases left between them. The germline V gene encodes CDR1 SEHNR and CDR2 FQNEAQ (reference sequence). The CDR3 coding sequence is TGTGCCAGCAGCTTGAAGTACGCGGATGAGCAGTTCTTC. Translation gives CASSLKYADEQFF.

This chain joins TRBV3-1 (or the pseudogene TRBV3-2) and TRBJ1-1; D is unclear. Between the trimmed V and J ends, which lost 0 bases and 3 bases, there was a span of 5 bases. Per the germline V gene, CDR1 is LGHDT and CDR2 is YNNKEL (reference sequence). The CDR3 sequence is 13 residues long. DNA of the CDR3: TGTGCCAGCAGCCAAGATATCCACACTGAAGCTTTCTTT. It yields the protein CASSQDIHTEAFF.

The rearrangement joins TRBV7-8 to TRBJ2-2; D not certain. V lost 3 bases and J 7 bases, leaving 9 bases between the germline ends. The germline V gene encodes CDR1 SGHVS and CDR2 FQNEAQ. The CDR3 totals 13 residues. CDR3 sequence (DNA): TGTGCCAGCAGCTTCCGCCCAGGCGGGGAGCTGTTTTTT. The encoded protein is CASSFRPGGELFF.

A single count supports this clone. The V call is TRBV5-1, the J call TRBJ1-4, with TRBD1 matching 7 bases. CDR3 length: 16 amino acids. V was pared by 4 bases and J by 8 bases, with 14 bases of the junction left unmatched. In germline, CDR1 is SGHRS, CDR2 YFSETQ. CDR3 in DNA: TGCGCCAGCAGCCCTGATCCGACAGGGCTTGGGGAAAAACTGTTTTTT. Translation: CASSPDPTGLGEKLFF.

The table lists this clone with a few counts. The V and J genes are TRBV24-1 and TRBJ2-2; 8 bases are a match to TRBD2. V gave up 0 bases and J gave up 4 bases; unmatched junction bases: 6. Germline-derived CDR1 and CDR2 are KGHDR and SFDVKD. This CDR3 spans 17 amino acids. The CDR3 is CATSDLIAGRSTGELFF. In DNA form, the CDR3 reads TGTGCCACCAGTGATTTGATAGCGGGAAGAAGCACCGGGGAGCTGTTTTTT.

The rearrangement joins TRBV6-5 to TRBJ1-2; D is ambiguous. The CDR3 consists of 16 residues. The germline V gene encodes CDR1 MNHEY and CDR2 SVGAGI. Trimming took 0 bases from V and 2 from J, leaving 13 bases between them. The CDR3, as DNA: TGTGCCAGCAGTTACTCGATTGTCCGGGAGAACTATGGCTACACCTTC. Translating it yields CASSYSIVRENYGYTF.

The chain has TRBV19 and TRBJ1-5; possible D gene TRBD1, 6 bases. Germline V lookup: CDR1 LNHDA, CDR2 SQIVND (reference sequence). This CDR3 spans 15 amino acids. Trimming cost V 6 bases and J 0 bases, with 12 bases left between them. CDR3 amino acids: CASRSRGNSNQPQHF. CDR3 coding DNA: TGTGCCAGTAGATCCAGGGGTAATAGCAATCAGCCCCAGCATTTT. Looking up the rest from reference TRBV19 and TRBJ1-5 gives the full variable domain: DGGITQSPKYLFRKEGQNVTLSCEQNLNHDAMYWYRQDPGQGLRLIYYSQIVNDFQKGDIAEGYSVSREKKESFPLTVTSAQKNPTAFYLCASRSRGNSNQPQHFGDGTRLSIL.

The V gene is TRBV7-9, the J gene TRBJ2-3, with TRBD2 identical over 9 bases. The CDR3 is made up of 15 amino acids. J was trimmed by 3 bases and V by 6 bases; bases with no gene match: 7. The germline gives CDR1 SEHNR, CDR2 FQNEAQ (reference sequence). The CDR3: CASRQPGLATDTQYF. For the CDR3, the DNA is TGTGCCAGCAGACAACCGGGACTAGCAACAGATACGCAGTATTTT.

The CDR3 bases are TGTGCCAGCAGAGGAGGGGACTATGGCTACACCTTC. Translation gives CASRGGDYGYTF. The V and J genes are TRBV2 and TRBJ1-2; perhaps TRBD1 as D (5 bases). This CDR3 has 12 amino acids. V lost 6 bases, J lost 3 bases, and 8 bases lay in between. Germline CDR1 SNHLY, CDR2 FYNNEI.

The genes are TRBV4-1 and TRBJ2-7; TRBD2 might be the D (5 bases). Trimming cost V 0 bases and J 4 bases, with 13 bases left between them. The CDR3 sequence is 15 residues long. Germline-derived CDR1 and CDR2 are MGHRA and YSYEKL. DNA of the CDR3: TGCGCCAGCAGCCAAGACTGGGCGGGCTATTACGAGCAGTACTTC. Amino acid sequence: CASSQDWAGYYEQYF.

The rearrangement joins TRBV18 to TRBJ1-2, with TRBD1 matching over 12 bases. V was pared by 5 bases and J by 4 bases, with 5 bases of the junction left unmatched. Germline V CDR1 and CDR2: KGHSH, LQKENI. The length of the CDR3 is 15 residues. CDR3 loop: CASSSGTGGVYGYTF. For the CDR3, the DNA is TGTGCCAGCTCATCCGGGACAGGGGGCGTCTATGGCTACACCTTC.

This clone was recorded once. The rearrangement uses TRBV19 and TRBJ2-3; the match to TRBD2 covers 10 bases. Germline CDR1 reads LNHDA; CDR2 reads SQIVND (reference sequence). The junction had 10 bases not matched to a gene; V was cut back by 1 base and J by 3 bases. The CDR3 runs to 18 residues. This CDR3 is CASSIGTAGGPRTDTQYF. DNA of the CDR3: TGTGCCAGTAGTATAGGTACAGCGGGGGGGCCTCGAACAGATACGCAGTATTTT.

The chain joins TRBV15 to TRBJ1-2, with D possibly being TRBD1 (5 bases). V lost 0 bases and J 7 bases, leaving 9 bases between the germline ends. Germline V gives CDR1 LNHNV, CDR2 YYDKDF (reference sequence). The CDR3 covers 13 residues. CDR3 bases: TGTGCCACCAGCAGAGATAATGGGGCTGGCTACACCTTC. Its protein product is CATSRDNGAGYTF.

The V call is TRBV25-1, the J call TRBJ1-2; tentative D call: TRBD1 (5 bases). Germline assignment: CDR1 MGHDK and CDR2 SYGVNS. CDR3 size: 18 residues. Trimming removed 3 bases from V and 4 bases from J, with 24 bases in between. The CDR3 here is CASSDPWALNKGIYGYTF. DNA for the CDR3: TGTGCCAGCAGTGATCCATGGGCCCTAAACAAGGGGATCTATGGCTACACCTTC.